The 24 T cell receptor beta chains below all came from one sample that was sequenced in a study of technical replicates of blood from a handful of donors. TCRdb keeps only in-frame clones here, not all; method: immunoSEQ multiplex PCR. The table includes 70,000 to 95,000 clones, around 97% detected once. The sequencing input was T cells isolated from PBMCs. The receptors were gathered from a human donor in good health.

The rearrangement uses TRBV25-1 and TRBJ2-3; tentatively, D is TRBD2 (6 bases). The CDR3 consists of 15 residues. Trimming cost V 1 base and J 9 bases, with 17 bases left between them. Germline values: CDR1 MGHDK, CDR2 SYGVNS. In DNA, the CDR3 is TGTGCCAGCAGTGAATCCGGGACTGCCTTAGAGACGCAGTATTTT. It yields the protein CASSESGTALETQYF.

The CDR3, as DNA: TGCGCCAGCAGGGACCACAGGGGGCATCAGCCCCAGCATTTT. This encodes CASRDHRGHQPQHF. The chain uses TRBV4-1 and TRBJ1-5; 9 positions match TRBD1. The V gene's germline CDR1 is MGHRA and CDR2 YSYEKL. V lost 6 bases, J lost 5 bases, and 5 bases stayed unmatched. This CDR3 comprises 14 residues.

The V and J genes are TRBV28 and TRBJ2-7; D might be TRBD2 (6 bases). Germline V gives CDR1 MDHEN, CDR2 SYDVKM. There are 14 residues in the CDR3. Trimming removed 2 bases from V and 6 bases from J, with 14 bases in between. CDR3 coding DNA: TGTGCCAGCAGTTTAGGGAGGTTCTTTTCCGAGCAGTACTTC. It specifies CASSLGRFFSEQYF.

The chain couples TRBV18 to TRBJ1-1; TRBD1 matches 8 bases. The germline CDR1 and CDR2 sequences are KGHSH and LQKENI. J lost 3 bases, V lost 4 bases, and 7 bases had no gene match. The CDR3 totals 15 residues. CDR3 in amino acids: CASSLSGTGHTEAFF. The CDR3 DNA reads TGTGCCAGCTCACTCTCCGGGACAGGTCACACTGAAGCTTTCTTT.

This clone was picked up one time. The chain links TRBV5-1 to TRBJ2-7; 9 bases fit TRBD1. The CDR3 is 14 amino acids. In germline, CDR1 is SGHRS, CDR2 YFSETQ. Germline trimming cut 3 bases from V and 5 bases from J; bases unmatched to any gene: 6. As DNA, the CDR3 is TGCGCCAGCAGCTCCGGGACAGGGAGCAACGAGCAGTACTTC. This codes for CASSSGTGSNEQYF.

The genes are TRBV7-2 and TRBJ1-1; the match to TRBD1 covers 7 bases. The trim removed 2 bases at V and 4 bases at J, leaving 10 bases unmatched. Germline CDR1 and CDR2: SGHTA and FQGNSA. This CDR3 contains 16 residues. The chain's CDR3 is CASSLQGDALTTEAFF. CDR3 bases: TGTGCCAGCAGCTTACAGGGGGACGCCCTCACCACTGAAGCTTTCTTT.

The chain recombines TRBV14 with TRBJ2-3, with 10 bases lining up with TRBD2. V lost 1 base to trimming and J lost 2 bases; unmatched junction nucleotides: 6. The CDR3 has 17 residues. Germline CDR1 SGHDN, CDR2 FVKESK. The CDR3 loop reads CASSQGAAGGHTDTQYF. The CDR3 DNA reads TGTGCCAGCAGCCAAGGAGCAGCGGGAGGGCACACAGATACGCAGTATTTT. Together with reference TRBV14 and TRBJ2-3, the CDR3 gives the full variable domain: EAGVTQFPSHSVIEKGQTVTLRCDPISGHDNLYWYRRVMGKEIKFLLHFVKESKQDESGMPNNRFLAERTGGTYSTLKVQPAELEDSGVYFCASSQGAAGGHTDTQYFGPGTRLTVL.

V and J are TRBV28 and TRBJ2-2, with 9 bases fitting TRBD1. From germline, CDR1 is MDHEN and CDR2 SYDVKM. The CDR3 totals 14 residues. Losses at the gene ends were 8 bases for V and 7 bases for J; bases not matched to a gene: 8. The CDR3 DNA reads as TGTGCCAGCGGATTACAGGGGGCCGGCGGGGAGCTGTTTTTT. Translating gives CASGLQGAGGELFF.

The gene calls are TRBV6-6 and TRBJ1-5, with TRBD1 as a possible D gene (6 bases). This CDR3 spans 16 amino acids. V was shortened by 5 bases and J by 7 bases, with 21 bases between the two germline ends. Germline V gives CDR1 MNHNY, CDR2 SVGAGI (reference sequence). CDR3 region: CASSQSFSGVGQPQHF. The CDR3, as DNA: TGTGCCAGCAGTCAATCCTTTTCAGGGGTGGGCCAGCCCCAGCATTTT.

This sequence joins TRBV6-6 and TRBJ2-7, with TRBD1 as a possible D gene (5 bases). This CDR3 spans 13 amino acids. The germline V and J ends were trimmed by 0 bases and 5 bases, with 8 bases remaining between them. Germline V lookup: CDR1 MNHNY, CDR2 SVGAGI (reference sequence). The CDR3 is CASSYSRQNEQYF. The CDR3 DNA sequence: TGTGCCAGCAGTTACTCGAGACAGAACGAGCAGTACTTC.

The chain carries TRBV21-1 and TRBJ1-6; TRBD1 is taken as the D call from the table, unchecked against the DNA. TRBV21-1 is designated a pseudogene. This CDR3 region has 20 residues. In nucleotides, the CDR3 is TGTGCCAGCAGCAAAGGAGCCCCCCACAGGGGGCTTACCTATAATTCACCCCTCCACTTT. It translates to CASSKGAPHRGLTYNSPLHF.

V is TRBV4-1 and J is TRBJ2-5, with 10 bases that match TRBD2. The CDR3 loop spans 17 amino acids. The V and J ends lost 1 base and 4 bases, in that order; junction bases with no gene match: 9. CDR1 is MGHRA, CDR2 YSYEKL, per germline. CDR3 amino acids: CASSQGTVAGGGETQYF. In DNA form, the CDR3 reads TGCGCCAGCAGCCAAGGCACCGTAGCGGGAGGAGGAGAGACCCAGTACTTC.

This clone appeared a single time. This chain connects TRBV27 to TRBJ1-3; 7 nucleotides match TRBD1. The CDR3 has 14 residues. Trimming cost V 2 bases and J 2 bases; bases outside gene matches: 0. Germline CDR1 MNHEY, CDR2 SMNVEV (reference sequence). The CDR3 sequence is CASSLQGAGNTIYF. The CDR3 nucleotides are TGTGCCAGCAGTTTACAGGGGGCTGGAAACACCATATATTTT.

V gene TRBV6-5 combines with J gene TRBJ2-1, with 7 nucleotides matching TRBD2. The CDR3 length is 15 residues. Germline-derived CDR1 and CDR2 are MNHEY and SVGAGI. V gave up 7 bases and J gave up 0 bases; unmatched junction bases: 6. CDR3 coding DNA: TGTGCCAGCAAACTCTCTAGCGGCTCCTACAATGAGCAGTTCTTC. Translation gives CASKLSSGSYNEQFF.

A note on this clone: The junction and the germline gene differ at one end; a read error may be behind it. The chain couples TRBV6-5 to TRBJ1-1; 8 bases agree with TRBD1. CDR1 is MNHEY and CDR2 is SVGAGI in the germline V gene. The CDR3 is 14 amino acids. This CDR3 reads CASSNRQGNPEAFF. The CDR3 nucleotides read TGTGCCAGCAGTAACAGACAGGGGAACCCTGAAGCTTTCTTT.

The V and J genes are TRBV13 and TRBJ2-7; TRBD2 matches at 11 bases. Germline V gives CDR1 PRHDT, CDR2 FYEKMQ (reference sequence). J lost 3 bases, V lost 6 bases, and 1 base had no gene match. The CDR3 spans 13 residues. CDR3 nucleotides: TGTGCCAGCAGTCTAGCGGGGGGCTACGAGCAGTACTTC. Protein: CASSLAGGYEQYF.

The chain is built from TRBV9 and TRBJ2-7; 7 nucleotides agree with TRBD1. The V gene's germline CDR1 is SGDLS and CDR2 YYNGEE. This CDR3 has 14 amino acids. V was clipped by 0 bases and J by 4 bases; unmatched bases: 4. The CDR3 DNA reads as TGTGCCAGCAGCGTAGCGGGACAGCCATACGAGCAGTACTTC. Its translation: CASSVAGQPYEQYF.

The chain links TRBV7-9 to TRBJ1-2; D remains unclear. The CDR3 has 14 amino acids. V gave up 5 bases and J gave up 5 bases, with 15 bases separating them. CDR1 is SEHNR, CDR2 FQNEAQ, per germline (reference sequence). The CDR3 protein is CASSTSELRYGYTF. CDR3 in DNA: TGTGCCAGCAGCACCTCGGAGCTACGGTATGGCTACACCTTC.

The chain employs TRBV30 and TRBJ2-5; D not resolved. This CDR3 is built from 12 residues. Germline-derived CDR1 and CDR2 are GTSNPN and SVGIG (reference sequence). V was shortened by 2 bases and J by 0 bases, with 4 bases between the two germline ends. CDR3 in DNA: TGTGCCTGGAGTTTAAACCAAGAGACCCAGTACTTC. Encoded protein: CAWSLNQETQYF. Using reference TRBV30 and TRBJ2-5 for the parts outside the CDR3, the full variable domain is SQTIHQWPATLVQPVGSPLSLECTVEGTSNPNLYWYRQAAGRGLQLLFYSVGIGQISSEVPQNLSASRPQDRQFILSSKKLLLSDSGFYLCAWSLNQETQYFGPGTRLLVL.

This clone was seen only once. The rearrangement uses TRBV7-2 and TRBJ2-7; 8 nucleotides line up with TRBD2. The CDR3 is 14 residues long. Germline lookup yields CDR1 SGHTA and CDR2 FQGNSA. J was trimmed by 6 bases and V by 1 base; bases with no gene match: 5. Here the CDR3 reads CASSLVLAAVEQYF. The CDR3 nucleotides are TGTGCCAGCAGCTTAGTACTAGCGGCTGTCGAGCAGTACTTC.

The CDR3 sequence: CASSLGGAHQETQYF. The CDR3 nucleotides are TGTGCCAGCAGTCTCGGGGGGGCCCACCAAGAGACCCAGTACTTC. The genes are TRBV28 and TRBJ2-5, with 8 bases matching TRBD2. J was trimmed by 0 bases and V by 5 bases; bases with no gene match: 5. CDR1 is MDHEN, CDR2 SYDVKM, per germline. The CDR3 spans 15 residues. The full variable domain, in which reference TRBV28 and TRBJ2-5 provide the parts outside the CDR3, is DVKVTQSSRYLVKRTGEKVFLECVQDMDHENMFWYRQDPGLGLRLIYFSYDVKMKEKGDIPEGYSVSREKKERFSLILESASTNQTSMYLCASSLGGAHQETQYFGPGTRLLVL.

The chain combines TRBV5-1 with TRBJ2-1; 9 nucleotides match TRBD2. V shed 1 base and J 0 bases; nucleotides not matched to a gene: 11. There are 19 residues in the CDR3. The V gene's germline CDR1 is SGHRS and CDR2 YFSETQ. The CDR3 sequence is CASSLKWAGGVVSYNEQFF. As DNA, the CDR3 is TGCGCCAGCAGCTTGAAGTGGGCGGGGGGGGTAGTCTCCTACAATGAGCAGTTCTTC.

This clone was seen just once. The chain recombines TRBV7-9 with TRBJ2-7, with 8 nucleotides matching TRBD2. This CDR3 spans 16 amino acids. V shed 4 bases, J shed 1 base, and the junction held 9 bases outside the gene matches. Germline values: CDR1 SEHNR, CDR2 FQNEAQ (reference sequence). CDR3 amino acids: CASSWWRGAASYEQYF. The CDR3 nucleotides are TGTGCCAGCAGCTGGTGGCGGGGGGCCGCTTCCTACGAGCAGTACTTC.

This rearrangement joins TRBV5-1 to TRBJ1-1; D is uncertain. The CDR3 has 14 residues. Trimming removed 3 bases from V and 4 bases from J, with 13 bases in between. The germline V gene encodes CDR1 SGHRS and CDR2 YFSETQ. CDR3 loop: CASSWEVQSTEAFF. In DNA, the CDR3 is TGCGCCAGCAGCTGGGAGGTCCAGAGCACTGAAGCTTTCTTT. The full variable domain, rest sourced from reference TRBV5-1 and TRBJ1-1, is KAGVTQTPRYLIKTRGQQVTLSCSPISGHRSVSWYQQTPGQGLQFLFEYFSETQRNKGNFPGRFSGRQFSNSRSEMNVSTLELGDSALYLCASSWEVQSTEAFFGQGTRLTVV.